Only a few counts were recorded for the clone carrying this T cell receptor (beta chain). The record originates from a study of T cells after yellow fever vaccination. Template-switching 5'RACE yielded the TCR cDNA; a universal primer site and UMIs were added in the process. TCRdb redid the calling of the 5' RACE reads with MiXCR, one entry per CDR3 protein. The sample shows 400,000 to 450,000 distinct CDR3 sequences, around a sixth of them seen only once. This CDR3 is built from 15 residues. Trimming pared 3 bases from V and 1 base from J, leaving 14 bases between. Germline V CDR1 and CDR2: SGDLS, YYNGEE.

The rearrangement joins TRBV9 to TRBJ2-7, with D perhaps matching TRBD2 (5 bases). The sequenced sample was PBMCs, obtained before the yellow fever booster vaccination. This receptor was taken from a man between 18 and 35 years old who received the YFV17D yellow fever vaccine. Written as DNA, the CDR3 is TGTGCCAGCAGCGCCGGAGGCGGGCCATCCTACGAGCAGTACTTC. Its translation: CASSAGGGPSYEQYF.